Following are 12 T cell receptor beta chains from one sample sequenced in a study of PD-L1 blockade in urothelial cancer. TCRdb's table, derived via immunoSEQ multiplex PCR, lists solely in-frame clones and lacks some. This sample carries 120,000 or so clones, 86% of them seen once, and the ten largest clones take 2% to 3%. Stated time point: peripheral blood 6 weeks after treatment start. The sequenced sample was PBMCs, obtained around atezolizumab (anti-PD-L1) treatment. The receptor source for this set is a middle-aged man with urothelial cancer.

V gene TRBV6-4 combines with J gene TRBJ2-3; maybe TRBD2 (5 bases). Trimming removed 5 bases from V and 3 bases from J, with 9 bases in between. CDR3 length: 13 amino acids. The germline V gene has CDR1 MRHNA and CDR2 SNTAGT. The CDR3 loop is CASSISGTDTQYF. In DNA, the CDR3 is TGTGCCAGCAGTATCTCGGGGACAGATACGCAGTATTTT.

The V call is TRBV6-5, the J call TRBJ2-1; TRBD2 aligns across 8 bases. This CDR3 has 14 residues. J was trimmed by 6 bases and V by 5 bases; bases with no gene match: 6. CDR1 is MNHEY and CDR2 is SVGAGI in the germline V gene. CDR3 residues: CASSQIAGTNEQFF. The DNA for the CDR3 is TGTGCCAGCAGTCAGATAGCGGGGACCAATGAGCAGTTCTTC.

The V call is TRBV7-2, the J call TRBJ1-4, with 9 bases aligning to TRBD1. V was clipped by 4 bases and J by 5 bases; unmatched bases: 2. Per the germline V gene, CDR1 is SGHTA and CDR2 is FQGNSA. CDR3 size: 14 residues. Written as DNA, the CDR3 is TGTGCCAGCAGCTCCGGGACAGGGAATGAAAAACTGTTTTTT. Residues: CASSSGTGNEKLFF.

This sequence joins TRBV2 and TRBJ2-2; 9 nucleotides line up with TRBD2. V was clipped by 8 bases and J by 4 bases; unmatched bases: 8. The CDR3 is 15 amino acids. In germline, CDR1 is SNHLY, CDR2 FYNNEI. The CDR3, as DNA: TGTGCCAGCCGGCGGGAGGGCCAAGGCACCGGGGAGCTGTTTTTT. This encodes CASRREGQGTGELFF. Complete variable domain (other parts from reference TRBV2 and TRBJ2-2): EPEVTQTPSHQVTQMGQEVILRCVPISNHLYFYWYRQILGQKVEFLVSFYNNEISEKSEIFDDQFSVERPDGSNFTLKIRSTKLEDSAMYFCASRREGQGTGELFFGEGSRLTVL.

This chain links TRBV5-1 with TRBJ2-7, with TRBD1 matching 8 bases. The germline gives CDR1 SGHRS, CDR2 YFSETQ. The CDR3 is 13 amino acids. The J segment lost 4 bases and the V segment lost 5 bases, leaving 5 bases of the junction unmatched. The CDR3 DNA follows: TGCGCCAGCAGGCCCGGGACAGGATACGAGCAGTACTTC. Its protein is CASRPGTGYEQYF.

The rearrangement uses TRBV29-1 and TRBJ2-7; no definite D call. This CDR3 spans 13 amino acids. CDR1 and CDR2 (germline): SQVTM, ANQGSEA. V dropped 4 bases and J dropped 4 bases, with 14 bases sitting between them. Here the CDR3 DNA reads TGCAGCGTTGTTTCCCCCCCAACATACGAGCAGTACTTC. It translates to CSVVSPPTYEQYF.

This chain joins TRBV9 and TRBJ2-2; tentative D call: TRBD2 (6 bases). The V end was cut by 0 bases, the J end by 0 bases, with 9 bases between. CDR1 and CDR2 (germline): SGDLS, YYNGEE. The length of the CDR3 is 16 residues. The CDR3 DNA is TGTGCCAGCAGCGTAGCCGGGACTCCGAACACCGGGGAGCTGTTTTTT. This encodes CASSVAGTPNTGELFF.

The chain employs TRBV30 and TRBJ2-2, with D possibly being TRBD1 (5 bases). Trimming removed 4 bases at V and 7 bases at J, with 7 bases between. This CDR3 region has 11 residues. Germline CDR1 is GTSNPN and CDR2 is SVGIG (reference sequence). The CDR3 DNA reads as TGTGCCTGGACTCAGGGCGGGGAGCTGTTTTTT. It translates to CAWTQGGELFF. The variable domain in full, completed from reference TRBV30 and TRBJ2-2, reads SQTIHQWPATLVQPVGSPLSLECTVEGTSNPNLYWYRQAAGRGLQLLFYSVGIGQISSEVPQNLSASRPQDRQFILSSKKLLLSDSGFYLCAWTQGGELFFGEGSRLTVL.

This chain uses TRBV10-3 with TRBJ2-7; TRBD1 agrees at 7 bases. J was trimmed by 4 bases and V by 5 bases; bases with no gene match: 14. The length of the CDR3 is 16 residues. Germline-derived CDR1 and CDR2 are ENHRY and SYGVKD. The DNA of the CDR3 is TGTGCCATCAGTCAACCTACCGGGACAGCAGGATACGAGCAGTACTTC. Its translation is CAISQPTGTAGYEQYF.

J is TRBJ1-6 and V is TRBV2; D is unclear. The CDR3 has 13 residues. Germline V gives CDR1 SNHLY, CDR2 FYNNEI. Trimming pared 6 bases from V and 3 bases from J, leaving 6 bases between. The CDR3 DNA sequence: TGTGCCAGCAGCCGGGACTATAATTCACCCCTCCACTTT. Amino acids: CASSRDYNSPLHF. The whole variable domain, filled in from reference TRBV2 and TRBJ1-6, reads EPEVTQTPSHQVTQMGQEVILRCVPISNHLYFYWYRQILGQKVEFLVSFYNNEISEKSEIFDDQFSVERPDGSNFTLKIRSTKLEDSAMYFCASSRDYNSPLHFGNGTRLTVT.

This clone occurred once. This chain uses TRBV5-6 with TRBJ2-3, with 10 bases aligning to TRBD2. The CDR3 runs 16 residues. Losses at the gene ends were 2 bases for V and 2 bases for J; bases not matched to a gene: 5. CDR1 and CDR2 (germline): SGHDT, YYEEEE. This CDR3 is CASSFLLAGDTDTQYF. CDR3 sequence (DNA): TGTGCCAGCAGCTTCCTCCTAGCGGGAGACACAGATACGCAGTATTTT. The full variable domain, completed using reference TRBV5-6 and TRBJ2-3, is DAGVTQSPTHLIKTRGQQVTLRCSPKSGHDTVSWYQQALGQGPQFIFQYYEEEERQRGNFPDRFSGHQFPNYSSELNVNALLLGDSALYLCASSFLLAGDTDTQYFGPGTRLTVL.

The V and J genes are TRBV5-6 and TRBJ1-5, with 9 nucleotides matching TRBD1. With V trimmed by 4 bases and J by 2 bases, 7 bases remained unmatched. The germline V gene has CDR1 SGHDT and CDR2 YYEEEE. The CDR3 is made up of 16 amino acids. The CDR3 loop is CASSRLDRGGNQPQHF. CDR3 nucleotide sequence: TGTGCCAGCAGCCGCCTGGACAGGGGAGGCAATCAGCCCCAGCATTTT.